This is a list of T cell receptor beta chains from one sample in a study of T-cell memory formation after mild COVID-19. TCRdb fed the 5' RACE reads into MiXCR, producing one record per CDR3 protein. The top ten hold around 3.7% of the sample, which has approximately 260,000 distinct CDR3 sequences, roughly 15% seen once. The source material was PBMCs or a T cell subset sorted from them (not recorded which). All receptors come from a young man who had mild COVID-19 (a few samples of this study predate the infection). Cell type and time point are not known. Both conserved end residues are part of each CDR3. The size of a clone is reported for some rows only, either as once, few or many, or as a class for expanded clones.

CDR3 protein: CATSERWEGEQPQHF; J gene: TRBJ1-5; clone size: many; V gene: TRBV24-1
CDR3 protein: CASSQDSGKNIQYF; J gene: TRBJ2-4; clone size: -; V gene: TRBV4-1
CDR3 protein: CASSSKTMGQGNQPQHF; J gene: TRBJ1-5; clone size: many; V gene: TRBV5-1
CDR3 protein: CSAREPGTGTEAFF; J gene: TRBJ1-1; clone size: -; V gene: TRBV20-1
CDR3 protein: CASSVTGTGRVVTQYF; J gene: TRBJ2-5; clone size: -; V gene: TRBV7-2
CDR3 protein: CASSQDRGTGVSPLHF; J gene: TRBJ1-6; clone size: few; V gene: TRBV3-1
CDR3 protein: CASSSRVRLRNYNEQFF; J gene: TRBJ2-1; clone size: -; V gene: TRBV7-2
CDR3 protein: CASSQDRLAYQETQYF; J gene: TRBJ2-5; clone size: few; V gene: TRBV4-2
CDR3 protein: CASSFTGGGELFF; J gene: TRBJ2-2; clone size: many; V gene: TRBV7-3
CDR3 protein: CSASRDSNTEAFF; J gene: TRBJ1-1; clone size: many; V gene: TRBV20-1
CDR3 protein: CASSASGSSYNSPLHF; J gene: TRBJ1-6; clone size: few; V gene: TRBV5-1
CDR3 protein: CAWSAGGEQYF; J gene: TRBJ2-7; clone size: once; V gene: TRBV30
CDR3 protein: CSAIPPSFTDTQYF; J gene: TRBJ2-3; clone size: -; V gene: TRBV20-1
CDR3 protein: CASSRDIVNTEAFF; J gene: TRBJ1-1; clone size: -; V gene: TRBV12-3/TRBV12-4
CDR3 protein: CATSRDKETQYF; J gene: TRBJ2-5; clone size: -; V gene: TRBV15
CDR3 protein: CSASVFTGGKRPLHF; J gene: TRBJ1-6; clone size: -; V gene: TRBV20-1
CDR3 protein: CASSLERTGGPGEQFF; J gene: TRBJ2-1; clone size: -; V gene: TRBV5-4
CDR3 protein: CASSFGQGPTDTQYF; J gene: TRBJ2-3; clone size: few; V gene: TRBV5-1
CDR3 protein: CASSLTQGPGNTIYF; J gene: TRBJ1-3; clone size: -; V gene: TRBV4-3
CDR3 protein: CASTIGGASRVGETQYF; J gene: TRBJ2-5; clone size: -; V gene: TRBV7-2
CDR3 protein: CAISEGQTNEKLFF; J gene: TRBJ1-4; clone size: -; V gene: TRBV10-3
CDR3 protein: CASRQGGEKLFF; J gene: TRBJ1-4; clone size: few; V gene: TRBV6-6
CDR3 protein: CASSLFRRGEQYF; J gene: TRBJ2-7; clone size: many; V gene: TRBV7-2
CDR3 protein: CASSRRGQGNQPQHF; J gene: TRBJ1-5; clone size: -; V gene: TRBV6-2/TRBV6-3
CDR3 protein: CASGAARNEKLFF; J gene: TRBJ1-4; clone size: few; V gene: TRBV7-2
CDR3 protein: CATSIRTLNTEAFF; J gene: TRBJ1-1; clone size: -; V gene: TRBV15
CDR3 protein: CASSRIPGQGNQPQHF; J gene: TRBJ1-5; clone size: few; V gene: TRBV5-1
CDR3 protein: CASSQGVRSYEQYF; J gene: TRBJ2-7; clone size: -; V gene: TRBV3-1
CDR3 protein: CSASTGGRDNEQFF; J gene: TRBJ2-1; clone size: -; V gene: TRBV20-1
CDR3 protein: CASSDGGQGCKTQYF; J gene: TRBJ2-5; clone size: few; V gene: TRBV6-4
CDR3 protein: CASTKFRDSRQEAFF; J gene: TRBJ1-1; clone size: -; V gene: TRBV7-8
CDR3 protein: CASSLQGRSTDTQYF; J gene: TRBJ2-3; clone size: -; V gene: TRBV7-7
CDR3 protein: CSKVHPGYTDTQYF; J gene: TRBJ2-3; clone size: -; V gene: TRBV20-1
CDR3 protein: CSASQSYLRGGEQFF; J gene: TRBJ2-1; clone size: -; V gene: TRBV20-1
CDR3 protein: CASSPTGGVGYTF; J gene: TRBJ1-2; clone size: -; V gene: TRBV7-9
CDR3 protein: CASSFGTRGSSYEQYF; J gene: TRBJ2-7; clone size: few; V gene: TRBV5-6
CDR3 protein: CASGTGPEAFF; J gene: TRBJ1-1; clone size: few; V gene: TRBV28
CDR3 protein: CASSRGVNTEAFF; J gene: TRBJ1-1; clone size: many; V gene: TRBV19
CDR3 protein: CASSYRDRTNSPLHF; J gene: TRBJ1-6; clone size: few; V gene: TRBV6-5
CDR3 protein: CASSFTNYNEQFF; J gene: TRBJ2-1; clone size: few; V gene: TRBV7-2
CDR3 protein: CASSYSGGTDTQYF; J gene: TRBJ2-3; clone size: many; V gene: TRBV6-5